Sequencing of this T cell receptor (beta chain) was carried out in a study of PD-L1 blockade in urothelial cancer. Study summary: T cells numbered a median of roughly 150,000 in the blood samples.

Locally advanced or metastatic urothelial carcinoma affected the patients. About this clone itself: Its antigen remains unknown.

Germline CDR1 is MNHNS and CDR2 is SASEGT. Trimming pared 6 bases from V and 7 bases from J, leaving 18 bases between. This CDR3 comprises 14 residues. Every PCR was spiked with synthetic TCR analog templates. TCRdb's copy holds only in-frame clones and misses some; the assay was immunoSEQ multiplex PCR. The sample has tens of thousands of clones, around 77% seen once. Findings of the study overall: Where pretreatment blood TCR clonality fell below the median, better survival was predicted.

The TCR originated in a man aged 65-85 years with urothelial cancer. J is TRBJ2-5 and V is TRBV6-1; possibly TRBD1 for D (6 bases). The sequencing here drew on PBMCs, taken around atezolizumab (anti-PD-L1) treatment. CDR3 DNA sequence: TGTGCCAGCAGGGTGACAGGATCCCTGTGGACCCAGTACTTC. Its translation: CASRVTGSLWTQYF.